These 16 T cell receptor delta chains were sequenced from one sample in a study of gamma-delta T cells after stem cell transplantation. TCRdb fed the RT-PCR reads to CATT. The sample carries 2,500 to 3,500 delta-chain clones, 2.5% to 3% recorded once. The sequenced sample consisted of gamma-delta T cells. These receptors were taken from a human donor. It is not recorded whose cells these are; they may come from a transplant donor.

Concerning this clone: This likely traces to a read error, being one base from a far larger clone. The chain joins TRDV2 to TRDJ1; TRDD3 might be the D (6 bases). The closer fit of TRDJ2 to the DNA end suggests the J call may be wrong. CDR1 is GEAIGNYY and CDR2 is EKD in the germline V gene. There are 24 residues in the CDR3. CDR3 sequence: CACDHINTPDYPGGKVAYTDKLFF. The CDR3 region has the DNA TGTGCCTGTGACCATATAAACACACCCGACTATCCGGGGGGAAAGGTCGCGTACACCGATAAACTCTTCTTT.

This clone has just a few counts. The protein that TCRdb holds for this DNA derives from a much larger clone and differs from the translated DNA at residue 18, which likely indicates a read error; the protein shown here is translated from the DNA. The chain combines TRDV2 with TRDJ1, with 7 bases lining up with TRDD3. This CDR3 has 20 residues. Looked up from germline, CDR1 is GEAIGNYY and CDR2 is EKD. The CDR3 nucleotides are TGTGCCTGTGACCCACTGATTAGGCGTTCTGGGGGCCTGTACACCGATAAACCCATCTTT. It is translated as CACDPLIRRSGGLYTDKPIF.

This clone turned up a few times. The protein given by TCRdb reflects a much larger clone and differs at residue 8 from this DNA's translation, likely from a read error; the protein shown is the DNA's translation. The chain links TRDV2 to TRDJ1; D is perhaps TRDD3 (6 bases). Trimming removed 4 bases from V and 4 bases from J, with 21 bases in between. Germline V gives CDR1 GEAIGNYY, CDR2 EKD. This CDR3 spans 16 amino acids. The CDR3 DNA follows: TGTGCCTGTGATACTCTCTGGTGGATACCTAGCGATAAACTCATCTTT. Amino acid sequence: CACDTLWWIPSDKLIF.

This clone was picked up a small number of times. A read error likely explains why the TCRdb protein, taken from a much larger clone, differs from this DNA's translation at residue 10; the protein shown is translated from the DNA. The rearrangement joins TRDV2 to TRDJ1; tentatively, D is TRDD3 (6 bases). Germline CDR1 and CDR2: GEAIGNYY and EKD. The CDR3 spans 18 residues. The V end was cut by 4 bases, the J end by 4 bases, with 27 bases between. In DNA, the CDR3 is TGTGCCTGTGATCCGGTCGCCGACTGGGAGATACAGTTCGATAAACTCATCTTT. It specifies CACDPVADWEIQFDKLIF.

Comment on this clone: TCRdb attributes to this sequence the protein of a much larger clone, which differs from the DNA translation at residue 15; a read error is likely, and the protein displayed is translated from the DNA. The J gene is TRDJ1, the V gene TRDV2; D unresolved. The CDR3 extends over 20 amino acids. Trimming pared 0 bases from V and 4 bases from J, leaving 29 bases between. CDR1 is GEAIGNYY and CDR2 is EKD in the germline V gene. The CDR3 reads CACDTVGQNPDIKYNDKLIF. The CDR3 nucleotides are TGTGCCTGTGACACCGTCGGACAAAATCCAGATATCAAGTACAACGATAAACTCATCTTT.

For this clone: The protein in TCRdb stems from a much larger clone and differs at residue 5 from this DNA's translation, likely a read error; here the protein is translated from the DNA. V usage is TRDV2 and J usage is TRDJ1; 7 bases line up with TRDD3. Germline-derived CDR1 and CDR2 are GEAIGNYY and EKD. CDR3 length: 18 residues. The V gene end was trimmed by 3 bases and the J gene end by 2 bases; junction bases not matched to a gene: 17. The CDR3 bases are TGTGCCTGTGACGCTATGTTTACTGGGGCCGCCGAGACCGATAAACTCATCTTT. Translation: CACDAMFTGAAETDKLIF.

This clone was seen a handful of times. The protein that TCRdb holds for this DNA derives from a much larger clone and differs from the translated DNA at residue 5, which likely indicates a read error; the protein shown here is translated from the DNA. The gene calls are TRDV2 and TRDJ1, with TRDD3 identical over 7 bases. This CDR3 has 15 residues. V gave up 3 bases and J gave up 0 bases; unmatched junction bases: 6. CDR1 is GEAIGNYY and CDR2 is EKD in the germline V gene. The CDR3 loop is CACDWLGGNTDKLIF. In DNA form, the CDR3 reads TGTGCCTGTGACTGGCTGGGGGGCAACACCGATAAACTCATCTTT.

Comments on this clone: A far more abundant clone sits one base away, making this likely a read error. The same CDR3 is also encoded by other DNA sequences in this sample. The chain uses TRDV2 and TRDJ3, with D tentatively TRDD3 (5 bases). Germline CDR1 is GEAIGNYY and CDR2 is EKD. The CDR3 loop spans 18 amino acids. CDR3 nucleotides: TGTGCCTGTGACACCGGCTGGTCGAGCTCCTGGGACACCCGACAGATGTTCTTC. Its protein product is CACDTGWSSSWDTRQMFF.

The table lists this clone with a few counts. The protein recorded in TCRdb matches a much larger clone and deviates from this DNA's translation at residue 12, suggesting a read error; the protein here is obtained by translating the DNA. The chain joins TRDV2 to TRDJ1; TRDD3 might be the D (6 bases). The CDR3 sequence is 18 residues long. CDR1 and CDR2 from the germline V gene are GEAIGNYY and EKD. V dropped 0 bases and J dropped 0 bases, with 19 bases sitting between them. The CDR3 is CACDTIRRGDKHTDKLIF. The CDR3, as DNA: TGTGCCTGTGACACCATCCGCCGGGGGGACAAGCACACCGATAAACTCATCTTT.

Worth noting for this clone: TCRdb attributes to this sequence the protein of a much larger clone, which differs from the DNA translation at residue 13; a read error is likely, and the protein displayed is translated from the DNA. J is TRDJ1 and V is TRDV2; 10 nucleotides agree with TRDD3. Germline V gene lookup returns CDR1 GEAIGNYY and CDR2 EKD. The CDR3 extends over 15 amino acids. CDR3 DNA: TGTGCCTGTGACCCCTGGGGGATAAGCACCGATAAACCCATCTTT. Amino acids: CACDPWGISTDKPIF.

Notes on this clone: A single base is all that separates this from a far larger clone, so a read error is likely. At the DNA level, this CDR3 is encoded by other sequences in the same sample as well. The chain uses TRDV2 and TRDJ1; D remains unclear. This CDR3 is built from 18 residues. Trimming pared 0 bases from V and 0 bases from J, leaving 19 bases between. Germline CDR1 GEAIGNYY, CDR2 EKD. The CDR3, as DNA: TGTGCCTGTGACACCCTACCCCACCTAGGGACCTACACCGATAAACTCATCTTT. Translation: CACDTLPHLGTYTDKLIF.

To note about this clone: The TCRdb protein, from a much larger clone, departs from this DNA's translation at residue 14, likely by read error; the protein shown derives from the DNA. This chain uses TRDV2 with TRDJ3, with a tentative D call TRDD3 (6 bases). This CDR3 spans 18 amino acids. Germline CDR1 reads GEAIGNYY; CDR2 reads EKD. The CDR3 region is CACDTVVGGSWDTQQMFF. As DNA, the CDR3 is TGTGCCTGTGACACCGTCGTGGGGGGCTCCTGGGACACCCAACAGATGTTTTTC.

As concerns this clone: TCRdb's protein, taken from a much larger clone, differs from this DNA's translation at residue 15, likely owing to a read error; the protein displayed comes from the DNA. This chain connects TRDV2 to TRDJ1; the match to TRDD3 covers 13 bases. CDR3 length: 19 amino acids. Germline assignment: CDR1 GEAIGNYY and CDR2 EKD. V dropped 0 bases and J dropped 6; count of bases not matched to a gene: 15. CDR3 residues: CACDTVGGLGDTSTNKLIF. The CDR3 DNA follows: TGTGCCTGTGACACCGTGGGCGGACTGGGGGATACGTCTACCAATAAACTCATCTTT.

The sample holds a few counts of this clone. This likely reflects a read error, since a far larger clone is one base away. The sample has other DNA sequences that encode this CDR3 too. The genes are TRDV2 and TRDJ1; D is unclear. This CDR3 is 13 amino acids long. The germline V and J ends were trimmed by 7 bases and 3 bases, with 14 bases remaining between them. Germline loops: CDR1 GEAIGNYY, CDR2 EKD. CDR3 protein: CACDPLRADKLIF. CDR3 DNA sequence: TGTGCCTGCGACCCCTTGAGGGCCGATAAACTCATCTTT.

The table lists this clone with a few counts. This may come from a read error, since a much larger clone is one base off. In the same sample, other DNA sequences code for this CDR3. The V gene is TRDV2, the J gene TRDJ1; tentative D call: TRDD3 (5 bases). This CDR3 spans 16 amino acids. V gave up 2 bases and J gave up 0 bases, with 15 bases separating them. Germline CDR1 GEAIGNYY, CDR2 EKD. CDR3 nucleotides: TGTGCCTGTGACATTCTGGGAGATCGTAACACCGATAAACTCATCTTT. Its protein product is CACDILGDRNTDKLIF.

On this clone itself: A far larger clone lies a single base away; this is likely a read error. The V call is TRDV2, the J call TRDJ3; TRDD3 aligns across 9 bases. The CDR3 is 19 residues long. Germline CDR1 reads GEAIGNYY; CDR2 reads EKD. The CDR3 spells CACDILLGDLSRDTRQMFF. CDR3 sequence (DNA): TGTGCCTGTGACATCTTACTGGGGGACCTCTCCCGGGACACCCGACAGATGTTTTTC.